This T cell receptor beta chain was profiled in a study of blood T cell repertoires in COVID-19. Study in general: Spain, Italy and the United States supplied samples that represented acute and convalescent COVID-19.

Trimming at V came to 2 bases and at J to 6 bases, leaving 8 bases not matched to a gene. The CDR3 contains 15 residues. Germline CDR1 is SGDLS and CDR2 is YYNGEE. Repertoires were generated with immunoSEQ multiplex PCR, while TCRdb's copy carries only in-frame clones and drops some. The data hold 120,000 to 150,000 clones, with around 89% observed a single time. V is TRBV9 and J is TRBJ2-5, with 9 bases that match TRBD1. This TCR derives from a man aged 18-30 years with COVID-19, enrolled during active disease. The sequencing sample was made of peripheral blood. CDR3 sequence: CASSVEGQGGKTQYF. The CDR3 DNA follows: TGTGCCAGCAGCGTCGAGGGACAGGGAGGGAAGACCCAGTACTTC.